These 27 T cell receptor beta chains originate from one sample sequenced in a study of T cells in Graves' hyperthyroidism and ophthalmopathy. Template material for amplifying TCR beta CDR3 regions consisted of RNA transcripts. The TCR CDR3 first-round RT-PCR relied on the HTBI primer set. TCRdb independently ran MiXCR on the multiplex PCR reads; one entry per CDR3 protein. In the table there are 690,000 or so distinct CDR3 sequences, roughly a sixth of which are singletons. Input material: blood. These receptors were obtained from a woman aged 50 to 65 with Graves' hyperthyroidism that later progressed to Graves' ophthalmopathy.

The V gene is TRBV7-9, the J gene TRBJ1-2; TRBD1 might be the D (5 bases). Deletions cut 3 bases from V and 4 bases from J, with 15 bases between. CDR3 length: 15 residues. Per the germline V gene, CDR1 is SEHNR and CDR2 is FQNEAQ (reference sequence). This CDR3 is CASSFDSRSPYGYTF. DNA of the CDR3: TGTGCCAGCAGCTTCGACAGCCGCAGTCCCTATGGCTACACCTTC.

J is TRBJ1-1 and V is TRBV6-1; a possible D gene is TRBD1 (6 bases). Trimming pared 5 bases from V and 11 bases from J, leaving 12 bases between. The CDR3 covers 11 residues. Germline lookup yields CDR1 MNHNS and CDR2 SASEGT. The CDR3: CASSKQGEAFF. CDR3 coding DNA: TGTGCCAGCAGTAAACAGGGTGAGGCTTTCTTT.

This clonotype was counted ten times or more. The chain couples TRBV11-2 to TRBJ2-1, with D perhaps TRBD1 or TRBD2 (6 bases each). This CDR3 is built from 15 residues. The V gene's germline CDR1 is SGHAT and CDR2 FQNNGV. V lost 3 bases and J lost 6, with 15 bases in between. The CDR3 loop reads CASSFGGGISNEQFF. CDR3 DNA sequence: TGTGCCAGCAGCTTTGGAGGGGGAATCTCCAATGAGCAGTTCTTC.

This clonotype was recorded many times. The chain employs TRBV27 and TRBJ1-1; perhaps TRBD1 as D (6 bases). V was pared by 2 bases and J by 0 bases, with 7 bases between. The CDR3 loop spans 14 amino acids. Germline CDR1 MNHEY, CDR2 SMNVEV (reference sequence). The DNA for the CDR3 is TGTGCCAGCAGTTTAAACAGGGTGAACACTGAAGCTTTCTTT. It encodes CASSLNRVNTEAFF.

This clonotype has a count of ten or more. The V call is TRBV3-1, the J call TRBJ2-5; 7 bases agree with TRBD2. CDR3 length equals 17 residues. V shed 0 bases and J 2 bases; nucleotides not matched to a gene: 9. CDR1 is LGHDT, CDR2 YNNKEL, per germline (reference sequence). DNA for the CDR3: TGTGCCAGCAGCCAAGATAGCGGGCTAGTTCTTCAAGAGACCCAGTACTTC. Translated, it gives CASSQDSGLVLQETQYF.

In its sample, this clonotype was seen a few times. The chain is built from TRBV4-2 and TRBJ2-5, with D tentatively TRBD2 (5 bases). This CDR3 is 12 amino acids long. CDR1 and CDR2 (germline): LGHNA, YNFKEQ. V gave up 5 bases and J gave up 5 bases, with 9 bases separating them. The CDR3 loop is CASSARRETQYF. CDR3 bases: TGTGCCAGCAGCGCTCGGAGGGAGACCCAGTACTTC.

The rearrangement links TRBV29-1 to TRBJ2-3, with 8 bases matching TRBD1. The CDR3 is 16 amino acids. V shed 1 base and J 2 bases; nucleotides not matched to a gene: 8. Germline loops: CDR1 SQVTM, CDR2 ANQGSEA. CDR3 residues: CSVEGTGQGTTDTQYF. The DNA of the CDR3 is TGCAGCGTTGAAGGAACAGGACAGGGAACCACAGATACGCAGTATTTT.

V and J are TRBV19 and TRBJ1-1; D remains ambiguous. The CDR3 extends over 13 amino acids. Trimming shortened V by 4 bases and J by 1 base, and 7 bases separated the two germline ends. Germline assignment: CDR1 LNHDA and CDR2 SQIVND (reference sequence). The DNA for the CDR3 is TGTGCCAGTAGTACTTCAAAGAACACTGAAGCTTTCTTT. Its translation is CASSTSKNTEAFF.

The V gene is TRBV3-1, the J gene TRBJ1-5, with D unresolved. V dropped 0 bases and J dropped 4 bases, with 7 bases sitting between them. This CDR3 has 14 residues. Per the germline V gene, CDR1 is LGHDT and CDR2 is YNNKEL (reference sequence). The CDR3 DNA is TGTGCCAGCAGCCAAGATCAACGAAATCAGCCCCAGCATTTT. It codes for CASSQDQRNQPQHF.

Many counts were recorded for this clonotype. The genes are TRBV2 and TRBJ2-2; D is perhaps TRBD1 or TRBD2 (6 bases each). The CDR3 covers 13 residues. CDR1 is SNHLY and CDR2 is FYNNEI in the germline V gene. Trimming removed 6 bases from V and 10 bases from J, with 15 bases in between. This CDR3 reads CASREPGAEELFF. The CDR3 coding sequence is TGTGCCAGCAGGGAGCCGGGGGCCGAGGAGCTGTTTTTT. Based on the CDR3 plus reference TRBV2 and TRBJ2-2, the full variable domain is EPEVTQTPSHQVTQMGQEVILRCVPISNHLYFYWYRQILGQKVEFLVSFYNNEISEKSEIFDDQFSVERPDGSNFTLKIRSTKLEDSAMYFCASREPGAEELFFGEGSRLTVL.

The J gene is TRBJ2-5, the V gene TRBV7-9; 11 bases match TRBD2. CDR1 and CDR2 from the germline V gene are SEHNR and FQNEAQ (reference sequence). This CDR3 has 19 residues. V trimming: 4 bases; J trimming: 2 bases; junction bases outside the gene matches: 15. The DNA of the CDR3 is TGTGCCAGCAGCTCCCCCCCACCCTCTAGCGGGGGGCCTCAAGAGACCCAGTACTTC. Translated, it gives CASSSPPPSSGGPQETQYF.

There are many counts of this clonotype. The CDR3 DNA reads as TGTGCCAGCAGCTTGAACCCCCTCCCAAGGACAGGGGACGAGCAGTACTTC. Residues: CASSLNPLPRTGDEQYF. The V call is TRBV11-2, the J call TRBJ2-7, with 9 bases lining up with TRBD1. V lost 3 bases, J lost 5 bases, and 14 bases stayed unmatched. The germline gives CDR1 SGHAT, CDR2 FQNNGV. The CDR3 runs to 17 residues.

This clonotype came up many times. The genes are TRBV20-1 and TRBJ2-1; the match to TRBD1 covers 8 bases. This CDR3 spans 13 amino acids. V lost 5 bases and J lost 4; bases outside the gene matches: 4. CDR1 and CDR2 (germline): DFQATT, SNEGSKA (reference sequence). CDR3 loop: CSAQGAVYNEQFF. CDR3 sequence (DNA): TGCAGTGCTCAGGGGGCCGTGTACAATGAGCAGTTCTTC.

In its sample, this clonotype was seen a few times. V usage is TRBV7-6 and J usage is TRBJ2-5; maybe TRBD2 (6 bases). The germline gives CDR1 SGHVS, CDR2 FNYEAQ. This CDR3 contains 13 residues. V shed 1 base and J shed 9 bases, with 12 bases lying between them. CDR3 in amino acids: CASSLEGAGPQYF. The DNA for the CDR3 is TGTGCCAGCAGCTTAGAGGGAGCGGGCCCCCAGTACTTC.

In DNA, the CDR3 is TGCGCCAGCAGCTTGAACAGGAGGAATGAAAAACTGTTTTTT. Amino acid sequence: CASSLNRRNEKLFF. The chain links TRBV5-1 to TRBJ1-4, with D perhaps TRBD1 (5 bases). Germline CDR1 reads SGHRS; CDR2 reads YFSETQ. The CDR3 spans 14 residues. The V gene lost 1 base and the J gene lost 5 bases, with 9 bases spanning the gap. The whole variable domain, remainder taken from reference TRBV5-1 and TRBJ1-4, is KAGVTQTPRYLIKTRGQQVTLSCSPISGHRSVSWYQQTPGQGLQFLFEYFSETQRNKGNFPGRFSGRQFSNSRSEMNVSTLELGDSALYLCASSLNRRNEKLFFGSGTQLSVL.

This chain connects TRBV11-2 to TRBJ2-5; TRBD1 might be the D (6 bases). Deletions cut 6 bases from V and 2 bases from J, with 10 bases between. This CDR3 comprises 13 residues. CDR1 and CDR2 (germline): SGHAT, FQNNGV. CDR3 sequence (DNA): TGTGCCAGCAGGGGGGCCCTACAAGAGACCCAGTACTTC. This translates into CASRGALQETQYF. The entire variable domain, with the rest obtained from reference TRBV11-2 and TRBJ2-5, is as follows: EAGVAQSPRYKIIEKRQSVAFWCNPISGHATLYWYQQILGQGPKLLIQFQNNGVVDDSQLPKDRFSAERLKGVDSTLKIQPAKLEDSAVYLCASRGALQETQYFGPGTRLLVL.

In this sample, this clonotype turned up many times. The V call is TRBV7-8, the J call TRBJ2-7; 8 positions agree with TRBD1. CDR1 is SGHVS, CDR2 FQNEAQ, per germline. J lost 1 base, V lost 1 base, and 6 bases had no gene match. This CDR3 has 16 amino acids. CDR3 amino acids: CASSLVRDRRSYEQYF. The DNA for the CDR3 is TGTGCCAGCAGCTTAGTCCGGGACAGGAGATCCTACGAGCAGTACTTC.

V and J are TRBV5-1 and TRBJ2-1, with 9 positions matching TRBD2. In germline, CDR1 is SGHRS, CDR2 YFSETQ. This CDR3 has 15 amino acids. Unmatched junction bases numbered 10, after V lost 3 bases and J lost 9 bases. DNA of the CDR3: TGCGCCAGCAGCTCGAGCGGGGGGCCCTTGACTGAGCAGTTCTTC. Residues: CASSSSGGPLTEQFF.

In this sample, this clonotype turned up a few times. V and J are TRBV20-1 and TRBJ1-5; the D is unclear. There are 12 residues in the CDR3. The V and J ends lost 6 bases and 12 bases respectively, with 18 bases between them. Germline loops: CDR1 DFQATT, CDR2 SNEGSKA (reference sequence). The CDR3 is CSARATGILQHF. The CDR3 DNA is TGCAGTGCACGAGCTACCGGGATCCTCCAGCATTTT.

This clonotype was counted between two and nine times. The chain recombines TRBV6-5 with TRBJ2-5, with D tentatively TRBD2 (7 bases). Germline V CDR1 and CDR2: MNHEY, SVGAGI. CDR3 length equals 15 residues. V was pared by 3 bases and J by 6 bases, with 17 bases between. CDR3 amino acids: CASSYAGASLQTQYF. CDR3 nucleotides: TGTGCCAGCAGTTATGCGGGGGCCTCCCTTCAGACCCAGTACTTC.

This clonotype was seen more than once but under ten times. The chain combines TRBV12-3 or TRBV12-4 with TRBJ2-1, with unresolved D. The CDR3 is 14 amino acids. Trimming cost V 1 base and J 4 bases, with 8 bases left between them. The CDR3 protein is CASSLGLLYNEQFF. The DNA for the CDR3 is TGTGCCAGCAGTTTAGGGCTTCTGTACAATGAGCAGTTCTTC.

In this sample, this clonotype turned up a few times. The rearrangement uses TRBV7-9 and TRBJ1-1, with TRBD1 matching over 9 bases. Per the germline V gene, CDR1 is SEHNR and CDR2 is FQNEAQ (reference sequence). The CDR3 is made up of 16 amino acids. With V trimmed by 1 base and J by 3 bases, 6 bases remained unmatched. CDR3 sequence reads: CASSLEYRGRDTEAFF. The DNA for the CDR3 is TGTGCCAGCAGCTTAGAGTACAGGGGGCGGGACACTGAAGCTTTCTTT.

As concerns this clonotype: Mismatch with germline at one junction end may stem from a read error. V usage is TRBV9 and J usage is TRBJ1-5, with D perhaps TRBD1 (6 bases). The length of the CDR3 is 14 residues. Germline CDR1 and CDR2: SGDLS and YYNGEE. The CDR3 spells CASSEGEDYQPEHF. The CDR3 nucleotides read TGTGCCAGCAGCGAGGGGGAGGACTATCAGCCCGAGCATTTT.

The sample holds a few counts of this clonotype. V is TRBV5-1 and J is TRBJ1-4, with D uncertain. With 1 base removed from V and 1 base from J, the gap between germline ends came to 8 bases. Germline CDR1 is SGHRS and CDR2 is YFSETQ. The CDR3 totals 15 residues. The CDR3 sequence is CASSLIPGTNEKLFF. The CDR3 region has the DNA TGCGCCAGCAGCTTGATTCCGGGAACTAATGAAAAACTGTTTTTT.

This clonotype was counted a few times. The gene calls are TRBV7-3 and TRBJ2-5, with D possibly matching TRBD1 (6 bases). V was clipped by 0 bases and J by 1 base, with 12 bases between them. The CDR3 totals 16 residues. Per the germline V gene, CDR1 is SGHTA and CDR2 is FQGTGA. The CDR3 bases are TGTGCCAGCAGCTTAACTGGACAGCTCGGCCAAGAGACCCAGTACTTC. It yields the protein CASSLTGQLGQETQYF.

The rearrangement joins TRBV10-3 to TRBJ1-2; a possible D gene is TRBD1 (6 bases). CDR1 is ENHRY and CDR2 is SYGVKD in the germline V gene. The CDR3 runs to 15 residues. V lost 0 bases, J lost 5 bases, and 13 bases lay in between. The CDR3 region has the DNA TGTGCCATCAGTGAGTCGACAGGTGAGGGGTATGGCTACACCTTC. This sequence encodes CAISESTGEGYGYTF.

This clonotype has at least ten counts. The genes are TRBV18 and TRBJ2-3; D is undetermined. V shed 2 bases and J shed 5 bases, with 11 bases lying between them. Germline V gene sequence: CDR1 KGHSH, CDR2 LQKENI. The CDR3 runs to 14 residues. The CDR3 loop reads CASSPSGREDTQYF. The DNA for the CDR3 is TGTGCCAGCTCACCAAGTGGTAGGGAAGATACGCAGTATTTT. The full variable domain, completed using reference TRBV18 and TRBJ2-3, is NAGVMQNPRHLVRRRGQEARLRCSPMKGHSHVYWYRQLPEEGLKFMVYLQKENIIDESGMPKERFSAEFPKEGPSILRIQQVVRGDSAAYFCASSPSGREDTQYFGPGTRLTVL.